The T cell receptor (beta chain) described here comes from a study of blood T cell repertoires in COVID-19. About the study: The cDNA or gDNA used as material had been derived from T cells, B-cell-depleted T cells, or PBMCs.

Participants were aged about 18 to 89 years from about 25 US areas. Assignment of participants to cohorts was predicated upon participant-reported clinical history. Libraries were prepared by immunoSEQ multiplex PCR; TCRdb keeps only in-frame clonotypes and omits some of them. In the table there are 200,000 to 250,000 clones, roughly four fifths of which are singletons. CDR3 size: 17 residues. CDR1 and CDR2 from the germline V gene are ENHRY and SYGVKD. Trimming removed 6 bases from V and 5 bases from J; junction bases left unmatched: 11. The TCR originated in a woman between 40 and 50 years old with acute COVID-19. The V gene is TRBV10-3, the J gene TRBJ2-1; 12 nucleotides align to TRBD2. The sequenced material came from PBMCs or T cells enriched from blood (not recorded which). This CDR3 is CAIRTGTSGSGDNEQFF. CDR3 bases: TGTGCCATCAGGACCGGGACTAGCGGGTCGGGAGACAATGAGCAGTTCTTC.